This record concerns one TCR beta chain sequence. Its specificity is unknown. The same CDR3 can be traced to other DNA sequences in this sample. This record comes from a study of shared clonotypes between healthy human individuals. Study information: Donors, aged 18 to 49, were a couple of women and three men.

CD45RO negativity and positive selection for CCR7 defined naive CD8 cells, a population that excluded terminally differentiated effector memory CD45RA+ cells. Looked up from germline, CDR1 is SEHNR and CDR2 is FQNEAQ (reference sequence). This CDR3 comprises 14 residues. V gave up 7 bases and J gave up 1 base; unmatched junction bases: 4. The study's findings and limits: Shared across a few donors were 4% to 5% of the naive CD4 clonotypes.

Per the original methods: In the immunoSEQ data, sequences were junction-only and lacked quality scores, so filtering differed. Assay used: immunoSEQ multiplex PCR; TCRdb lists only in-frame clones, some missing. V and J calls and clone size are given by that table; D and trimming were obtained from the DNA. This sample yields about 1.9 million clones, of which 80% to 95% are seen a single time; more than 1.5% belongs to the top ten. This clonotype was obtained from a young man in good health. Some clones in this sample may be carry-over from other donors' samples. The rearrangement links TRBV7-9 to TRBJ1-1, with 9 bases identical to TRBD1. The sample comprised naive CD8+ T cells from PBMCs. DNA of the CDR3: TGTGCCAGCAACCTACAGGGGGCGAACACTGAAGCTTTCTTT. As protein: CASNLQGANTEAFF.